Sequencing of this T cell receptor (beta chain) was carried out in a study of cytomegalovirus exposure and HLA in healthy donors. There are a few counts of this clone. Germline CDR1 SQVTM, CDR2 ANQGSEA. Trimming took 4 bases from V and 1 from J; bases not matched to a gene: 1. There are 13 residues in the CDR3. The PCR employed 60 Vbeta primers together with 13 Jbeta primers. Repertoires were generated with immunoSEQ multiplex PCR, while TCRdb's copy carries only in-frame clones and drops some. This sample yields over 150,000 clones, of which around 76% are seen a single time; 1.3% to 1.5% belongs to the top ten.

The chain has TRBV29-1 and TRBJ2-3; the match to TRBD1 covers 8 bases. The origin of this receptor is a man aged 55 to 70 in good health and CMV-seronegative. Material for sequencing was PBMCs. CDR3 in DNA: TGCAGCGTTGTGACAGGGGGCACAGATACGCAGTATTTT. Its protein is CSVVTGGTDTQYF.